One sample yielded the 8 T cell receptor beta chains listed below, sequenced in a study of T cell repertoires in cytomegalovirus infection. TCRdb called the reads again in MiXCR, with one record for every CDR3 protein. The sample has over 200,000 distinct CDR3 sequences, roughly an eighth seen once; the top ten hold 8.8%. Specimen: PBMCs. The receptors come from a human donor in good health (CMV status not recorded). Some clones in this sample may be carry-over from other donors' samples.

The rearrangement uses TRBV20-1 and TRBJ1-2, with D tentatively TRBD1 (6 bases). Germline loops: CDR1 DFQATT, CDR2 SNEGSKA (reference sequence). The CDR3 length is 12 residues. Trimming removed 4 bases at V and 6 bases at J, with 12 bases between. The CDR3 here is CSANDNRDGYTF. The CDR3 nucleotides are TGCAGTGCTAATGACAACAGGGATGGCTACACCTTC.

This clonotype has ten or more counts. The V call is TRBV7-2, the J call TRBJ2-1; no reliable D call. Trimming removed 2 bases at V and 0 bases at J, with 14 bases between. This CDR3 is built from 17 residues. CDR1 is SGHTA and CDR2 is FQGNSA in the germline V gene. DNA of the CDR3: TGTGCCAGCAGCTTACTAAGTGGCGCAAGCTCCTACAATGAGCAGTTCTTC. This encodes CASSLLSGASSYNEQFF.

The sample holds a few counts of this clonotype. The junction departs from the called germline gene at one end, perhaps through a read error. The CDR3 bases are TGTGCCAGCAGCTTGGCCGAGGGGGTCCACAATGAGCAGTTCTTC. Translated, it gives CASSLAEGVHNEQFF. This chain links TRBV5-3 with TRBJ2-1; a possible D gene is TRBD1 (6 bases). TRBV5-3 is an open reading frame whose function is uncertain. The CDR3 covers 15 residues.

This sequence joins TRBV20-1 and TRBJ2-3; 8 bases are shared with TRBD2. Germline V gene data show CDR1 as DFQATT and CDR2 as SNEGSKA (reference sequence). The J segment lost 5 bases and the V segment lost 4 bases, leaving 8 bases of the junction unmatched. The CDR3 covers 14 residues. The CDR3 sequence is CSATGRATGDTQYF. As DNA, the CDR3 is TGCAGTGCTACCGGGAGGGCCACTGGAGATACGCAGTATTTT.

The sample holds many counts of this clonotype. V gene TRBV7-2 combines with J gene TRBJ1-1, with TRBD1 as a possible D gene (5 bases). Trimming took off 5 bases at V and 1 base at J, with 8 bases between the two ends. Germline V gene data show CDR1 as SGHTA and CDR2 as FQGNSA. CDR3 length: 13 residues. CDR3 residues: CASSIDRNTEAFF. The CDR3 region has the DNA TGTGCCAGCAGCATTGACAGGAACACTGAAGCTTTCTTT.

This clonotype was recorded many times. This chain links TRBV20-1 with TRBJ2-3; the match to TRBD2 covers 10 bases. The V segment lost 4 bases and the J segment 3 bases; nucleotides outside the gene matches: 10. Germline values: CDR1 DFQATT, CDR2 SNEGSKA (reference sequence). This CDR3 contains 16 residues. The CDR3: CSATPTSGRVTDTQYF. CDR3 sequence (DNA): TGCAGTGCTACCCCGACGAGCGGGAGGGTTACAGATACGCAGTATTTT.

The J gene is TRBJ2-1, the V gene TRBV27; tentative D call: TRBD2 (7 bases). Trimming removed 5 bases at V and 8 bases at J, with 25 bases between. The germline CDR1 and CDR2 sequences are MNHEY and SMNVEV (reference sequence). The CDR3 extends over 17 amino acids. In DNA, the CDR3 is TGTGCCAGCAGTCCCGTGGGGGGGGGCAGGGGAAACGATGAGCAGTTCTTC. Its translation: CASSPVGGGRGNDEQFF.

The V and J genes are TRBV12-3 or TRBV12-4 and TRBJ2-1; no reliable D call. V was clipped by 2 bases and J by 6 bases, with 11 bases between them. The CDR3 loop spans 14 amino acids. CDR3 loop: CASSLPALVNEQFF. CDR3 bases: TGTGCCAGCAGTTTACCGGCTTTGGTCAATGAGCAGTTCTTC.